The 22 T cell receptor delta chains below all came from one sample that was sequenced in a study of γδ T cells in repeated Plasmodium falciparum infection. Flow sorting of PBMC yielded separate Vgamma9/Vdelta2+ and Vdelta2-negative gammadelta T cell populations for bulk repertoire analysis. TCRdb called clones anew from the multiplex PCR reads with CATT. This sample yields around 46,000 delta-chain clones, of which around 1.6% are seen a single time; 6.5% to 9.5% belongs to the top ten. Input material: gamma-delta T cells from blood. The receptors stem from a pool of human donors (malaria-infected and uninfected, not separated).

This clone was found a few times. TCRdb shows a much larger clone's protein in place of this DNA's translation, and the two differ at residue 6, likely through a read error; the protein shown is translated from the DNA. This rearrangement joins TRDV3 to TRDJ1; 10 bases fit TRDD3. CDR1 and CDR2 from the germline V gene are TVYSNPD and GDNSRS (reference sequence). CDR3 length: 20 residues. V trimming: 1 base; J trimming: 3 bases; junction bases outside the gene matches: 23. Here the CDR3 reads CAFKVRVGFLRLGDADKLIF. In DNA form, the CDR3 reads TGTGCCTTTAAAGTCCGGGTCGGCTTCCTTAGACTGGGGGATGCCGATAAACTCATCTTT.

In the case of this clone: With only one base between it and a far larger clone, this is likely a read error. The identical CDR3 is also encoded by other nucleotide sequences in the sample. The V gene is TRDV2, the J gene TRDJ1, with no clear D. The J gene, absent from TCRdb, was called here by matching the DNA to germline. Germline V gene lookup returns CDR1 GEAIGNYY and CDR2 EKD. The CDR3 has 13 residues. The CDR3 DNA sequence: TGTGCGTGTGACGTCCGACGGGTCCCCGAACTCATCTTT. It yields the protein CACDVRRVPELIF.

In its sample, this clone was seen a few times. The TCRdb record carries a much larger clone's protein, which differs from this DNA's translation at residue 16; a read error is the likely cause, and the protein listed here is the DNA translation. The chain links TRDV1 to TRDJ1; D may be TRDD3 (6 bases). No J segment appears in TCRdb, so it was assigned here by matching the sequence to germline. V shed 3 bases and J shed 9 bases, with 35 bases lying between them. In germline, CDR1 is TSWWSYY, CDR2 QGS. The CDR3 is 20 residues long. The CDR3 spells CALGDTTGASGGARKSELIF. The DNA for the CDR3 is TGTGCTCTTGGGGATACTACGGGGGCTTCGGGGGGAGCCAGAAAGAGTGAACTCATCTTT.

There are many counts of this clone. A far more abundant clone sits one base away, making this likely a read error. Other DNA sequences in the same sample also yield this CDR3. This chain connects TRDV3 to TRDJ1, with D unclear. The CDR3 loop spans 13 amino acids. Germline V gene data show CDR1 as TVYSNPD and CDR2 as GDNSRS (reference sequence). This CDR3 reads CAFSGLSANKLIF. In DNA, the CDR3 is TGTGCTTTTTCCGGCCTTTCCGCGAATAAACTCATCTTT.

This clone was found a few times. A single base separates this from a much larger clone, so it may be a read error. This same CDR3 is encoded by further DNA sequences in the sample. The chain employs TRDV1 and TRDJ3; TRDD3 aligns across 13 bases. TCRdb is silent on the J gene; assignment here came from matching the DNA to germline. CDR3 length: 29 amino acids. Germline values: CDR1 TSWWSYY, CDR2 QGS. The CDR3: CALGPQTAGLLPTVLGDTIRSWDTRQMFF. The CDR3 DNA follows: TGTGCTCTTGGGCCACAGACCGCCGGCCTTCTTCCCACCGTACTGGGGGATACGATTCGCTCCTGGGACACCAGACAGATGTTTTTC.

This sequence joins TRDV1 and TRDJ1; 13 positions agree with TRDD3. No J segment appears in TCRdb, so it was assigned here by matching the sequence to germline. V lost 2 bases, J lost 0 bases, and 15 bases stayed unmatched. This CDR3 region has 21 residues. Germline-derived CDR1 and CDR2 are TSWWSYY and QGS. The CDR3 protein is CALGEVTLLYWGIRYTDKLIF. The CDR3 DNA is TGTGCTCTTGGGGAAGTCACCCTTTTGTACTGGGGGATACGTTACACCGATAAACTCATCTTT.

This clone occurred many times. This may be a read error, as it is one base from a much larger clone. This chain connects TRDV1 to TRDJ1; 7 nucleotides match TRDD3. From germline, CDR1 is TSWWSYY and CDR2 QGS. This CDR3 spans 23 amino acids. DNA for the CDR3: TGTGCTCTTGGGGAACCTGGAGGTGGTTCCCGAGGACTCTGGGGGCAATCCACCGATAAACCCATCTTT. This gives the protein CALGEPGGGSRGLWGQSTDKPIF.

This clone was counted a few times. The rearrangement links TRDV1 to TRDJ1; a possible D gene is TRDD2 (7 bases). The V end lost 5 bases, the J end lost 6 bases, and 22 bases lay between the germline ends. This CDR3 is 16 amino acids long. Germline lookup yields CDR1 TSWWSYY and CDR2 QGS. The CDR3 DNA reads as TGTGCTCTTGGGCCTTCCTCGGGTAGGGGGAGGTATAAACTCATCTTT. It encodes CALGPSSGRGRYKLIF.

As to this clone: For this DNA, TCRdb reports the protein of a much larger clone, which diverges at residue 17, most likely from a read error; the protein presented here is translated directly from the DNA. CDR3 bases: TGTGCTCTTGCCTTAATAGGGGCTACCCGTACTGGGGGAGTACCCACAGAACGGCTCATCTTT. Translated: CALALIGATRTGGVPTERLIF. The chain combines TRDV1 with TRDJ1; 9 bases match TRDD3. Per the germline V gene, CDR1 is TSWWSYY and CDR2 is QGS. Germline trimming cut 7 bases from V and 11 bases from J; bases unmatched to any gene: 35. CDR3 length: 21 amino acids.

With respect to this clone: A far larger clone lies a single base away; this is likely a read error. This same CDR3 is encoded by further DNA sequences in the sample. The gene calls are TRDV1 and TRDJ1; TRDD3 aligns across 7 bases. The J gene is not listed in TCRdb, so it was assigned here from a DNA match to germline. Germline values: CDR1 TSWWSYY, CDR2 QGS. The ends lost 1 base at V and 5 bases at J; junction bases unmatched: 13. The CDR3 has 17 amino acids. The CDR3 DNA sequence: TGTGCTCTTGGGGAACGGACCTCGGGGGGGGATGCTGATAAACTCATCTTT. It encodes CALGERTSGGDADKLIF.

Remarks on this clone: This likely traces to a read error, being one base from a far larger clone. Other DNA sequences within the sample encode an identical CDR3. This sequence joins TRDV1 and TRDJ2, with D possibly matching TRDD3 (6 bases). The CDR3 is made up of 17 amino acids. Germline loops: CDR1 TSWWSYY, CDR2 QGS. DNA of the CDR3: TGTGCCCTTGGGGAATTTGATTGGGGGTCCTTGTCAGCACAACTCTTCTTT. This sequence encodes CALGEFDWGSLSAQLFF.

Comments on this clone: This likely reflects a read error, since a far larger clone is one base away. Other DNA sequences in this sample translate to the same CDR3. The chain recombines TRDV1 with TRDJ1, with 8 bases identical to TRDD3. The J gene comes from matching the DNA to germline here; TCRdb lacks it. CDR1 is TSWWSYY and CDR2 is QGS in the germline V gene. The CDR3 has 21 residues. CDR3 DNA: TGCGCTCTTGGGGCCTGGAATTTCTACGACCCTCCTGACTGGGGGACCGATAAACTCATCTTT. It is translated as CALGAWNFYDPPDWGTDKLIF.

A note on this clone: The protein TCRdb gives is from a much larger clone and does not agree with this DNA's translation at residue 11, likely a read error; the protein shown here comes from the DNA. The V call is TRDV2, the J call TRDJ1, with 8 bases lining up with TRDD3. TCRdb carries no J gene annotation; the J gene was assigned here by matching the DNA with germline. CDR3 length: 15 amino acids. Germline CDR1 is GEAIGNYY and CDR2 is EKD. This CDR3 reads CACDVLGVYTVKLIF. CDR3 DNA sequence: TGTGCCTGTGACGTACTGGGGGTTTACACCGTTAAACTCATCTTT.

This clone was recorded many times. This likely reflects a read error, since a far larger clone is one base away. Other DNA variants within this sample encode the same CDR3. The V and J genes are TRDV3 and TRDJ1; D may be TRDD2 (6 bases). TCRdb lists no J gene, so it was determined here by aligning the DNA to germline. CDR3 length: 22 residues. The V end was cut by 3 bases, the J end by 10 bases, with 48 bases between. Germline V lookup: CDR1 TVYSNPD, CDR2 GDNSRS (reference sequence). Written as DNA, the CDR3 is TGTGCCTTCAATCACCTTCTTCCTCCGTCGGTACTCTCAAATATCGGGGGTTGGAGACTCATCTTT. It encodes CAFNHLLPPSVLSNIGGWRLIF.

This clone occurred many times. A far larger clone is just one base off, so this is likely a read error. This sample also contains other DNA sequences that code for the same CDR3. The chain recombines TRDV2 with TRDJ1; perhaps TRDD3 as D (7 bases). Matching the DNA to germline supplied the J gene, which TCRdb does not give. Trimming took off 3 bases at V and 0 bases at J, with 28 bases between the two ends. There are 20 residues in the CDR3. Per germline, CDR1 GEAIGNYY and CDR2 EKD. CDR3 DNA sequence: TGTGCCTGTGACGAAGCCTTCCCTCGCGGGGGCACTGGGGACACCGATAAACTCATCTTT. Translating gives CACDEAFPRGGTGDTDKLIF.

The V call is TRDV1, the J call TRDJ1, with 13 bases fitting TRDD3. Assignment of the J gene here rests on matching the DNA to germline, because TCRdb gives none. The germline V gene has CDR1 TSWWSYY and CDR2 QGS. V trimming: 0 bases; J trimming: 3 bases; junction bases outside the gene matches: 25. The CDR3 length is 24 residues. CDR3 sequence reads: CALGELLPGEELELGDTGSDKLIF. CDR3 nucleotide sequence: TGTGCTCTTGGGGAACTCCTACCGGGCGAGGAGCTCGAACTGGGGGATACGGGATCCGATAAACTCATCTTT.

This clone occurred a few times. For this DNA, TCRdb reports the protein of a much larger clone, which diverges at residue 13, most likely from a read error; the protein presented here is translated directly from the DNA. J is TRDJ1 and V is TRDV3; a weak D match, TRDD3 (6 bases). The CDR3 covers 19 residues. Germline CDR1 reads TVYSNPD; CDR2 reads GDNSRS (reference sequence). V lost 4 bases and J 0 bases, leaving 30 bases between the germline ends. The CDR3 protein is CASTEVPYWDGPNTDKLIF. CDR3 DNA sequence: TGTGCCTCCACCGAGGTCCCCTACTGGGACGGGCCCAACACCGATAAACTCATCTTT.

This clone was detected only a few times. The protein given by TCRdb reflects a much larger clone and differs at residues 4 and 10 from this DNA's translation, likely from a read error; the protein shown is the DNA's translation. The genes are TRDV1 and TRDJ1; 7 bases are shared with TRDD2. TCRdb records no J gene; here it was assigned by comparing the DNA to germline. Germline lookup yields CDR1 TSWWSYY and CDR2 QGS. V was clipped by 8 bases and J by 8 bases; unmatched bases: 17. The CDR3 runs to 15 residues. Here the CDR3 reads CALWAAFLFKGKLIF. In nucleotides, the CDR3 is TGTGCTCTTTGGGCTGCCTTCCTGTTTAAGGGAAAACTCATCTTT.

On this clone: This DNA's translation and the protein TCRdb lists, from a much larger clone, do not match at residue 19, likely due to a read error; the protein shown is translated from the DNA. The chain carries TRDV1 and TRDJ1; 8 bases are a match to TRDD3. The V gene's germline CDR1 is TSWWSYY and CDR2 QGS. There are 21 residues in the CDR3. The CDR3 region is CALGELLLSSGGTWGTDKPIF. DNA for the CDR3: TGTGCTCTTGGGGAACTATTACTGTCGAGCGGGGGAACCTGGGGGACCGATAAACCCATCTTT.

This clone appeared a few times. The TCRdb protein comes from a much larger clone and disagrees with this DNA's translation at residue 3, likely due to a read error; the protein given here is derived from the DNA. The rearrangement uses TRDV1 and TRDJ1; either TRDD2 or TRDD3 may fit D (9 bases each). The CDR3 is made up of 23 amino acids. CDR1 and CDR2 (germline): TSWWSYY, QGS. The CDR3 loop reads CAFGEHCCRPSYSYGGYTDKLIF. The CDR3 DNA follows: TGTGCTTTTGGGGAACATTGTTGTAGGCCTTCCTACTCCTACGGGGGATACACCGATAAACTCATCTTC.

Comment on this clone: TCRdb has a much larger clone's protein, which differs at residue 12 from the translation of this DNA, likely because of a read error; what is shown is the protein translated from the DNA. V usage is TRDV2 and J usage is TRDJ1; a weak D match, TRDD3 (6 bases). The J gene, missing from TCRdb, was assigned here through DNA to germline matching. This CDR3 region has 15 residues. Germline V gene data show CDR1 as GEAIGNYY and CDR2 as EKD. CDR3 residues: CACDPASLGTDELIF. The CDR3 DNA follows: TGTGCCTGTGATCCTGCGTCACTGGGTACCGATGAACTCATCTTT.

Concerning this clone itself: The amino acid sequence in TCRdb belongs to a much larger clone and departs from this DNA's translation at residue 11, likely a sequencing read error; the sequence shown is translated from the DNA. This chain links TRDV1 with TRDJ1, with TRDD3 matching 8 bases. Here the J gene came from matching the DNA to germline, since TCRdb omits it. J lost 1 base, V lost 8 bases, and 21 bases had no gene match. This CDR3 region has 19 residues. Looked up from germline, CDR1 is TSWWSYY and CDR2 is QGS. The CDR3 protein is CALLTPPNWGVRGTDKLIF. The CDR3 DNA reads TGTGCTCTTCTCACCCCTCCAAACTGGGGGGTACGGGGCACCGATAAACTCATCTTT.